A selection of T cell receptor beta chains follows, all from one sample in a study of early T cells in non-severe SARS-CoV-2 infection. TCRdb used MiXCR to reprocess the 5' RACE reads, holding one entry per CDR3 protein. Of approximately 99,000 distinct CDR3 sequences in the sample, about 12% were seen once. Sequencing input: whole blood. The receptors derive from an adult who was a healthcare worker with PCR-confirmed SARS-CoV-2 infection or an uninfected control (not recorded which). Each CDR3 is given with its conserved first and last residue. D genes are given only for firm matches. Size is omitted from some rows. Given values are once, few, many or a class for expanded clones.

V gene	J gene	D gene	clone size	CDR3 DNA	CDR3 protein
TRBV2	TRBJ2-1	TRBD2	-	TGTGCCAGCAGTGACCCGGGACTAGCGGGAGGCCAGAGCTCCTACAATGAGCAGTTCTTC	CASSDPGLAGGQSSYNEQFF
TRBV7-9	TRBJ1-5	-	many	TGTGCCAGCAGCCGCGCCGCCCGGGGCGAGGTTGGCAATCAGCCCCAGCATTTT	CASSRAARGEVGNQPQHF
TRBV6-2/TRBV6-3	TRBJ1-1	-	many	TGTGCCAGCAGTTACGAGACACGCACTGAAGCTTTCTTT	CASSYETRTEAFF
TRBV20-1	TRBJ1-1	-	many	TGCAGTGCCTTGGACAGACTTAACACTGAAGCTTTCTTT	CSALDRLNTEAFF
TRBV28	TRBJ2-2	-	many	TGTGCCAGCAGCTCCGGACGCGGGGAGCTGTTTTTT	CASSSGRGELFF
TRBV25-1	TRBJ2-3	-	-	TGTGCCACCACTGGGAGGTTTGCAGATACGCAGTATTTT	CATTGRFADTQYF
TRBV4-1	TRBJ1-2	-	few	TGCGCCAGCAGCCAAGTCGATAAGGGCGGCTACACCTTC	CASSQVDKGGYTF
TRBV29-1	TRBJ2-5	-	few	TGCAGCGGAACTGGGGGGCAAGAGACCCAGTACTTC	CSGTGGQETQYF
TRBV6-5	TRBJ2-7	-	many	TGTGCCAGCAGTTTTAAGTACGAGCAGTACTTC	CASSFKYEQYF
TRBV28	TRBJ1-5	-	-	TGTGCCAGCAAGGGGGGAGGACAGCCCCAGCATTTT	CASKGGGQPQHF
TRBV9	TRBJ2-5	-	many	TGTGCCAGATCGCGGGACTGCCCAGGGACCCAGTACTTC	CARSRDCPGTQYF
TRBV7-2	TRBJ2-7	-	many	TGTGCCAGCAGGTCCCTCCCCTGGGACGAGCAGTACTTC	CASRSLPWDEQYF
TRBV12-3/TRBV12-4	TRBJ1-1	-	many	TGTGCCAGCAGTTTTGGAAGGACGGCGAACACTGAAGCTTTCTTT	CASSFGRTANTEAFF
TRBV7-2	TRBJ2-3	TRBD1	many	TGTGCCAGCAGCCCCCCTCCGGTGTACGGGACAGGGATCACAGATACGCAGTATTTT	CASSPPPVYGTGITDTQYF
TRBV19	TRBJ2-1	-	-	TGTGCCAGTAGTATATGGGGACTCCAAGCCGATGAGCAGTTCTTC	CASSIWGLQADEQFF
TRBV28	TRBJ1-5	-	many	TGTGCCAGCAGTCCGCCGGGATTCGGTCAGCCCCAGCATTTT	CASSPPGFGQPQHF
TRBV7-9	TRBJ1-5	-	many	TGTGCCAGCAGCAATTGGGGGGCGCCGAATCAGCCCCAGCATTTT	CASSNWGAPNQPQHF
TRBV18	TRBJ2-3	-	-	TGTGCCAGCTCACCCGAAGGGCGTACAGATACGCAGTATTTT	CASSPEGRTDTQYF
TRBV20-1	TRBJ2-2	-	few	TGCAGTGCAAAACAGGGAAAGGTCGGGGAGCTGTTTTTT	CSAKQGKVGELFF
TRBV29-1	TRBJ1-2	TRBD1	many	TGCAGCGTTGGAACCCTACAGGGGTACTATGGCTACACCTTC	CSVGTLQGYYGYTF
TRBV5-1	TRBJ2-1	TRBD2	-	TGCGCCAGCAGCTTGTCTGCTAGCGGGGTTAACTCCTACAATGAGCAGTTCTTC	CASSLSASGVNSYNEQFF
TRBV2	TRBJ2-7	-	-	TGTGCCAGCAGGGCAGGGCCCCTAGCCTACGAGCAGTACTTC	CASRAGPLAYEQYF
TRBV11-2	TRBJ2-1	TRBD2	-	TGTGCCAGCAGCTCACGGACTAGCGGGGGCCGTGTGGATGAGCAGTTCTTC	CASSSRTSGGRVDEQFF
TRBV12-3/TRBV12-4	TRBJ2-3	-	many	TGTGCCAGCAGTCCCAGGTGGGGGGCAGATACGCAGTATTTT	CASSPRWGADTQYF
TRBV6-1	TRBJ1-5	TRBD1	few	TGTGCCAGCAGCGACAGGGGCAATCAGCCCCAGCATTTT	CASSDRGNQPQHF
TRBV19	TRBJ2-1	-	few	TGTGCCAGTAGTATCTCTCGAGCGGCGGGAAGGGGGAATGAGCAGTTCTTC	CASSISRAAGRGNEQFF
TRBV11-3	TRBJ2-2	-	few	TGTGCCAGCAGCTCGTTTATTCCTTTCAACGCCGGGGAGCTGTTTTTT	CASSSFIPFNAGELFF
TRBV5-4	TRBJ2-7	TRBD1	-	TGTGCCAGCAGCCCCGGACAGGGGGCGGACTACGAGCAGTACTTC	CASSPGQGADYEQYF
TRBV27	TRBJ2-3	TRBD1	-	TGTGCCAGCAGACCCCCCGGGACAGGCCTTAGCACAGATACGCAGTATTTT	CASRPPGTGLSTDTQYF
TRBV20-1	TRBJ2-6	-	-	TGCAGTGCTAGATCAGGGTCTGGGGCCAACGTCCTGACTTTC	CSARSGSGANVLTF
TRBV12-3/TRBV12-4	TRBJ1-1	-	few	TGTGCCAGCAGAATCCTGGGACCTAGGGACACTGAAGCTTTCTTT	CASRILGPRDTEAFF
TRBV3-1	TRBJ1-2	-	-	TGTGCCAGCAGCCAGGTCGGACACCCCACCTTC	CASSQVGHPTF
TRBV12-5	TRBJ1-2	-	-	TGTGCTAGTGGTTTCGTGACAGGTTACTATGGCTACACCTTC	CASGFVTGYYGYTF
TRBV6-5	TRBJ2-7	-	-	TGTGCCAGCAGCCCATCCACAACCTACGAGCAGTACTTC	CASSPSTTYEQYF
TRBV12-3/TRBV12-4	TRBJ1-2	-	many	TGTGCCAGCAGGGTAGGGTTATTTCAGGACAGCAAACCCCGGAGAAACTATGGCTACACCTTC	CASRVGLFQDSKPRRNYGYTF
TRBV29-1	TRBJ2-7	TRBD1	few	TGCAGCGTTGAGGGACAGGGGACGTACGAGCAGTACTTC	CSVEGQGTYEQYF
TRBV11-2	TRBJ2-1	-	many	TGTGCCAGCAGCCGTCCGATAGACAATGGTGCCAATGAGCAGTTCTTC	CASSRPIDNGANEQFF
TRBV7-2	TRBJ2-1	TRBD2	many	TGTGCCAGCAGCTTAAAAGCTAGCGGGAGAGGACATGAGCAGTTCTTC	CASSLKASGRGHEQFF
TRBV7-9	TRBJ2-7	-	-	TGTGCCAGCAGCCCTAGGACAGATCGGTACGAGCAGTACTTC	CASSPRTDRYEQYF
TRBV7-2	TRBJ2-3	-	few	TGTGCCAGCAGACCCGGAGGTAGAGATACGCAGTATTTT	CASRPGGRDTQYF
TRBV30	TRBJ1-2	TRBD1	few	TGTGCCCAGACAGGGGGAGTTGGGGAAGGCTACACCTTC	CAQTGGVGEGYTF
TRBV12-5	TRBJ2-7	TRBD1	many	TGTGCTAGTGGGGTGACAGGGGGCTACGAGCAGTACTTC	CASGVTGGYEQYF
TRBV7-7	TRBJ2-2	TRBD1	many	TGTGCTAGCAGCTTCGAGACAGGGAAGACCGGGGAGCTGTTTTTT	CASSFETGKTGELFF
TRBV3-1	TRBJ1-2	-	few	TGTGCCAGCGCCGGGAGTGGAACGTCGGGAGGCTACACCTTC	CASAGSGTSGGYTF
TRBV6-1	TRBJ2-5	TRBD2	-	TGTGCCAGCAGACCGACTAGCGGGGGCCGAGAGACCCAGTACTTC	CASRPTSGGRETQYF
TRBV20-1	TRBJ2-7	-	once	TGCAGTGCCAAATCCCGGGCAGGCTCCTACGAGCAGTACTTC	CSAKSRAGSYEQYF
TRBV5-1	TRBJ2-1	-	-	TGCGCCAGCAGCTCGGGTGTAATTGAGGGCTCCTACAATGAGCAGTTCTTC	CASSSGVIEGSYNEQFF